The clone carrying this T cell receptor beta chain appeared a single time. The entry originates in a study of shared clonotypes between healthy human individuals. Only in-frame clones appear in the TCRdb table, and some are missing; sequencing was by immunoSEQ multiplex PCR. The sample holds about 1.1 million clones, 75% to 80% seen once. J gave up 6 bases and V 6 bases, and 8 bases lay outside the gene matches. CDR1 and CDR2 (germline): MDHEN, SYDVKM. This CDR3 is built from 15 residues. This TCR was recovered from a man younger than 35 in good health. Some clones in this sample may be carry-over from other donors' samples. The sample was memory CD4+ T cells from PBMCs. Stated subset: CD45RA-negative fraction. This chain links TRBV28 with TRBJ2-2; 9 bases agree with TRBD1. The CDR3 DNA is TGTGCCAGCAGGGTCTGGGACAGGGTTCCCGGGGAGCTGTTTTTT. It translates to CASRVWDRVPGELFF.